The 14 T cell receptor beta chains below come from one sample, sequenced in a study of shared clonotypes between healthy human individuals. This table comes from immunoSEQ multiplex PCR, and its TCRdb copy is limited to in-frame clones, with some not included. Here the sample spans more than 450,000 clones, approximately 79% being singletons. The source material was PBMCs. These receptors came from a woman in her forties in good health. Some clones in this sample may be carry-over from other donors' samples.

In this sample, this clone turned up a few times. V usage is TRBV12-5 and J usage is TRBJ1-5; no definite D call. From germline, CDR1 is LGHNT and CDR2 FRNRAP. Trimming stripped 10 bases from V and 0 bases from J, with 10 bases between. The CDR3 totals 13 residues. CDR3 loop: CAISTLSNQPQHF. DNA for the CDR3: TGTGCTATCTCGACTCTTAGCAATCAGCCCCAGCATTTT.

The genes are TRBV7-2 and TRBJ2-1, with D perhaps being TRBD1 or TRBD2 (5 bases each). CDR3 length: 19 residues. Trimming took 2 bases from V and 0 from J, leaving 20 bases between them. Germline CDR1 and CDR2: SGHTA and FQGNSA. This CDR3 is CASSLILGTQPGSYNEQFF. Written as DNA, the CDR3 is TGTGCCAGCAGCTTAATTCTCGGGACCCAGCCGGGCTCCTACAATGAGCAGTTCTTC.

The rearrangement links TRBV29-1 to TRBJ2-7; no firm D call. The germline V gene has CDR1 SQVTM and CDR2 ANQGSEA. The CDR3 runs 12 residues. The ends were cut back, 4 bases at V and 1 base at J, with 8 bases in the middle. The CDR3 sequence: CSVGTASYEQYF. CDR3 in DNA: TGCAGCGTTGGCACAGCGTCCTACGAGCAGTACTTC.

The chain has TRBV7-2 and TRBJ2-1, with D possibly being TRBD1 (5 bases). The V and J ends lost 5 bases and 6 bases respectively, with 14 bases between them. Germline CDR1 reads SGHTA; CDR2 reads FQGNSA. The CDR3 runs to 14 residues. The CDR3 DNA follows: TGTGCCAGCAGCAGACAGCCGTCGGTCAATGAGCAGTTCTTC. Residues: CASSRQPSVNEQFF.

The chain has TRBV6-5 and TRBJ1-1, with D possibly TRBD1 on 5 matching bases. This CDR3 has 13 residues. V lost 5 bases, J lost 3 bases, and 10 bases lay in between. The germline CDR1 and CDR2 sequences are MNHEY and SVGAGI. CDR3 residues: CASSPRGYTEAFF. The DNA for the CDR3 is TGTGCCAGCAGTCCCCGGGGGTACACTGAAGCTTTCTTT.

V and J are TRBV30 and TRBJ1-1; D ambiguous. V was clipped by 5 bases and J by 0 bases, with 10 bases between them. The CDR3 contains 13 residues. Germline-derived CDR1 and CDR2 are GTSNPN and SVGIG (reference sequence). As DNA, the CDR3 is TGTGCCTGGGGAAAGGCACTGAACACTGAAGCTTTCTTT. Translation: CAWGKALNTEAFF.

Here the CDR3 DNA reads TGTGCCATCGGGACTAGCGGGACCTGGGAGACCCAGTACTTC. Its translation: CAIGTSGTWETQYF. V usage is TRBV10-3 and J usage is TRBJ2-5, with 13 bases aligning to TRBD2. V lost 8 bases and J lost 5; bases outside the gene matches: 5. This CDR3 region has 14 residues. CDR1 ENHRY and CDR2 SYGVKD come from the germline V gene.

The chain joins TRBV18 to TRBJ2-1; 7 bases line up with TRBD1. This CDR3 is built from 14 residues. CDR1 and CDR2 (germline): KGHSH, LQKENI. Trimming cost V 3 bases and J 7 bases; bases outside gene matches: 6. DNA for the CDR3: TGTGCCAGCTCACCTCGACAGGGCGAGAATGAGCAGTTCTTC. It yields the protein CASSPRQGENEQFF.

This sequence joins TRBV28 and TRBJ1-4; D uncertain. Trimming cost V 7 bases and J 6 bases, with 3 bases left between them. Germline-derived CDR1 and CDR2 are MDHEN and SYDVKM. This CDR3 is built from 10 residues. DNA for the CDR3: TGTGCCAGCAAGGATGAAAAACTGTTTTTT. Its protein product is CASKDEKLFF.

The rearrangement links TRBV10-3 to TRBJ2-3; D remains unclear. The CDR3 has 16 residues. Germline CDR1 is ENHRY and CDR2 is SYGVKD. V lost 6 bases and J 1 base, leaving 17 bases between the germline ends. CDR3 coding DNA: TGTGCCATCAGAAACGACCGGCCCGAGGGCACAGATACGCAGTATTTT. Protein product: CAIRNDRPEGTDTQYF.

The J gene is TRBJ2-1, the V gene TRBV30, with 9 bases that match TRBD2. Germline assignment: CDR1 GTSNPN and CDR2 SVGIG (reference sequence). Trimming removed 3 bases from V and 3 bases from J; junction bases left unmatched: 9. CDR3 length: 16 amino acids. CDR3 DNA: TGTGCCTGGAGGGGACAGACTAGCGGACACTACAATGAGCAGTTCTTC. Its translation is CAWRGQTSGHYNEQFF. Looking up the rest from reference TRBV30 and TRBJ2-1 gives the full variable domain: SQTIHQWPATLVQPVGSPLSLECTVEGTSNPNLYWYRQAAGRGLQLLFYSVGIGQISSEVPQNLSASRPQDRQFILSSKKLLLSDSGFYLCAWRGQTSGHYNEQFFGPGTRLTVL.

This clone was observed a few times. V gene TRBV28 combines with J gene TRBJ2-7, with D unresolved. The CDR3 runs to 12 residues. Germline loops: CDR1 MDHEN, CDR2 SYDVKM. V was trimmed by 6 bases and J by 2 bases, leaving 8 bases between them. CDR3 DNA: TGTGCCAGCAGGGGTGATCCCTACGAGCAGTACTTC. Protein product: CASRGDPYEQYF.

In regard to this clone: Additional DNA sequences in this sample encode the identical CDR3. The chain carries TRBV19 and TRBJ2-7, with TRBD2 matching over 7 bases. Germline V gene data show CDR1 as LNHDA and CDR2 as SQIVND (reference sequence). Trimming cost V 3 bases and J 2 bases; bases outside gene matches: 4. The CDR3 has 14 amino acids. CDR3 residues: CASSIPGLAYEQYF. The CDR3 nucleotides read TGTGCCAGTAGTATTCCCGGACTAGCCTACGAGCAGTACTTC.

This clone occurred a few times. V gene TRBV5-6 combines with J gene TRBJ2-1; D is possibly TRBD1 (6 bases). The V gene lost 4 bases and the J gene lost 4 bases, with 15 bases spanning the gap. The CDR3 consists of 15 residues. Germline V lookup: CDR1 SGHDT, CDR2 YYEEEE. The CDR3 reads CASSLRGVLYNEQFF. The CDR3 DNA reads TGTGCCAGCAGCCTCAGGGGCGTACTTTACAATGAGCAGTTCTTC.